This entry lists 12 T cell receptor beta chains sequenced from one sample in a study of CD8+ T cells in alopecia areata. Treatment here: oral pan-JAK inhibitor, 5-10 mg twice daily. The authors extracted RNA and reverse transcribed it into cDNA as the sequencing template. The data were produced by immunoSEQ multiplex PCR, yet TCRdb's version contains in-frame clones alone and is incomplete. The sample shows fewer than 110,000 clones, over 75% of them seen only once. This specimen was CD8+ T cells sorted from blood, taken between weeks 30 and 35, from a patient treated with tofacitinib. Receptors were obtained from a human donor with alopecia areata.

Only a few counts were recorded for this clone. J is TRBJ2-3 and V is TRBV25-1; D remains ambiguous. CDR1 and CDR2 (germline): MGHDK, SYGVNS. Trimming pared 2 bases from V and 4 bases from J, leaving 10 bases between. CDR3 length: 14 residues. The CDR3 protein is CASSEVGGPDTQYF. The CDR3, as DNA: TGTGCCAGCAGTGAAGTAGGTGGCCCAGATACGCAGTATTTT.

The chain recombines TRBV25-1 with TRBJ1-1, with unresolved D. CDR1 and CDR2 from the germline V gene are MGHDK and SYGVNS. This CDR3 has 13 residues. Trimming took off 5 bases at V and 0 bases at J, with 7 bases between the two ends. This chain's CDR3 is CASSYKMNTEAFF. The CDR3 coding sequence is TGTGCCAGCAGTTACAAGATGAACACTGAAGCTTTCTTT.

CDR3 residues: CASRDLAYNSPLHF. The CDR3 bases are TGTGCCAGTCGGGATCTTGCCTATAATTCACCCCTCCACTTT. The chain carries TRBV2 and TRBJ1-6; unclear D gene. Germline assignment: CDR1 SNHLY and CDR2 FYNNEI. V was pared by 9 bases and J by 2 bases, with 11 bases between. The CDR3 sequence is 14 residues long.

This rearrangement joins TRBV11-1 to TRBJ2-5; TRBD2 agrees at 9 bases. This CDR3 region has 14 residues. After removal of 7 bases from V and 2 bases from J, the junction contained 5 bases not matched to a gene. The germline V gene encodes CDR1 SGHAT and CDR2 FQDESV (reference sequence). The CDR3 spells CASTVAGEQETQYF. Here the CDR3 DNA reads TGTGCCAGCACCGTAGCGGGGGAACAAGAGACCCAGTACTTC.

This clone was observed a few times. The chain couples TRBV29-1 to TRBJ2-7; the D gene is possibly TRBD1 (6 bases). Trimming took 5 bases from V and 3 from J, leaving 14 bases between them. The CDR3 totals 13 residues. Germline values: CDR1 SQVTM, CDR2 ANQGSEA. CDR3 DNA: TGCAGCGTTTGGGACAATAACCTCTACGAGCAGTACTTC. Its protein is CSVWDNNLYEQYF.

This chain connects TRBV27 to TRBJ2-3; tentatively, D is TRBD2 (6 bases). Germline V gene sequence: CDR1 MNHEY, CDR2 SMNVEV (reference sequence). V was cut by 2 bases and J by 2 bases, with 11 bases left in between. This CDR3 spans 15 amino acids. CDR3 in DNA: TGTGCCAGCAGTTTAGCGGGGCCACTCACAGATACGCAGTATTTT. Translating gives CASSLAGPLTDTQYF.

This clone showed up just once. This chain uses TRBV2 with TRBJ2-3; 12 bases agree with TRBD2. The CDR3 is 18 residues long. J gave up 3 bases and V 2 bases, and 9 bases lay outside the gene matches. In germline, CDR1 is SNHLY, CDR2 FYNNEI. CDR3 residues: CASSEPTGTSGPTDTQYF. CDR3 bases: TGTGCCAGCAGTGAACCTACCGGGACTAGCGGGCCAACAGATACGCAGTATTTT.

This clone was seen a few times. The chain recombines TRBV7-8 with TRBJ1-4; 7 bases match TRBD1. Losses at the gene ends were 5 bases for V and 8 bases for J; bases not matched to a gene: 11. CDR1 and CDR2 from the germline V gene are SGHVS and FQNEAQ. The CDR3 is 15 amino acids. CDR3 region: CASSRPETGREKLFF. The CDR3 nucleotides read TGTGCCAGCAGCCGTCCCGAGACAGGGAGGGAAAAACTGTTTTTT. Full variable domain (missing parts from reference TRBV7-8 and TRBJ1-4): GAGVSQSPRYKVAKRGQDVALRCDPISGHVSLFWYQQALGQGPEFLTYFQNEAQLDKSGLPSDRFFAERPEGSVSTLKIQRTQQEDSAVYLCASSRPETGREKLFFGSGTQLSVL.

The V call is TRBV2, the J call TRBJ1-2, with TRBD1 identical over 9 bases. This CDR3 spans 15 amino acids. CDR1 is SNHLY, CDR2 FYNNEI, per germline. V lost 6 bases and J lost 7; bases outside the gene matches: 12. This CDR3 is CASSPSRDRVSGYTF. DNA of the CDR3: TGTGCCAGCAGCCCGAGCCGGGACAGGGTGTCTGGCTACACCTTC.

This chain connects TRBV5-4 to TRBJ2-7; no clear D. Trimming took 3 bases from V and 5 from J, leaving 15 bases between them. CDR1 and CDR2 (germline): SGHNT, YYREEE (reference sequence). The CDR3 spans 14 residues. CDR3 region: CASSSSYGLNEQYF. CDR3 DNA: TGTGCCAGCAGCTCCTCGTACGGGCTCAACGAGCAGTACTTC.

V usage is TRBV7-9 and J usage is TRBJ2-2; TRBD1 agrees at 10 bases. The CDR3 runs to 14 residues. Germline V gene lookup returns CDR1 SEHNR and CDR2 FQNEAQ (reference sequence). V lost 6 bases and J lost 5; bases outside the gene matches: 3. CDR3 sequence: CASRRGQGTGELFF. Written as DNA, the CDR3 is TGTGCCAGCAGAAGGGGACAGGGGACCGGGGAGCTGTTTTTT.

The chain employs TRBV27 and TRBJ2-3; perhaps TRBD1 as D (6 bases). The CDR3 length is 15 residues. The germline V gene has CDR1 MNHEY and CDR2 SMNVEV (reference sequence). V lost 6 bases and J 0 bases, leaving 13 bases between the germline ends. CDR3 protein: CASSPQGPSTDTQYF. The CDR3 nucleotides are TGTGCCAGCAGCCCACAGGGACCTAGCACAGATACGCAGTATTTT.